This TCR beta chain was profiled in a study of blood T cells in healthy people across ages. As for the study in general: The template switching approach captured approximately one barcoded beta molecule for every two T cells.

This clonotype has a handful of counts. The CDR3 runs to 14 residues. Deletions cut 7 bases from V and 3 bases from J, with 13 bases between. Germline lookup yields CDR1 LNHNV and CDR2 YYDKDF (reference sequence). Sample-barcoded 5' priming and a J-beta primer mix drove a second PCR of roughly 6 to 12 cycles. The template-switch adaptor, which had 12 random nucleotides, put a tag on each cDNA molecule. Every sample gave at least 2.5 million paired-end reads containing CDR3. Using its own MiXCR run on the 5' RACE reads, TCRdb lists one record per CDR3 protein. The profile covers over 1.5 million distinct CDR3 sequences, with roughly 50% appearing a single time and 2% to 2.5% taken by the ten largest.

Sequencing used blood. The gene calls are TRBV15 and TRBJ2-1; no clear D. The TCR comes from a woman aged 40 to 50 in good health. CDR3: CATMAETFYNEQFF. For the CDR3, the DNA is TGTGCCACCATGGCGGAGACTTTCTACAATGAGCAGTTCTTC.